A single sample gave rise to the 28 T cell receptor beta chains below, sequenced in a study of siplizumab effects on memory and regulatory T cells. Produced via immunoSEQ multiplex PCR; TCRdb's table is partial and in-frame only. Of more than 90,000 clones in the sample, roughly 94% are singletons; the top ten hold about 1.4%. What was sequenced was non-Treg CD4+ T cells sorted from blood. These receptors were obtained from a human donor in good health.

The chain links TRBV13 to TRBJ2-3; D uncertain. This CDR3 is built from 13 residues. With 5 bases removed from V and 0 bases from J, the gap between germline ends came to 6 bases. The germline V gene encodes CDR1 PRHDT and CDR2 FYEKMQ (reference sequence). CDR3 region: CASSVLSTDTQYF. The CDR3 nucleotides read TGTGCCAGCAGCGTACTTAGCACAGATACGCAGTATTTT. Full variable domain (rest looked up from reference TRBV13 and TRBJ2-3): AAGVIQSPRHLIKEKRETATLKCYPIPRHDTVYWYQQGPGQDPQFLISFYEKMQSDKGSIPDRFSAQQFSDYHSELNMSSLELGDSALYFCASSVLSTDTQYFGPGTRLTVL.

This clone was detected once. The DNA for the CDR3 is TGTGCCAGCAGCAGGTCCCCGATCGTGAATGAGCAGTTCTTC. It codes for CASSRSPIVNEQFF. V gene TRBV7-2 combines with J gene TRBJ2-1, with D uncertain. Trimming cost V 5 bases and J 7 bases, with 15 bases left between them. CDR1 is SGHTA, CDR2 FQGNSA, per germline. The CDR3 runs 14 residues. Full variable domain (remainder filled in from reference TRBV7-2 and TRBJ2-1): GAGVSQSPSNKVTEKGKDVELRCDPISGHTALYWYRQSLGQGLEFLIYFQGNSAPDKSGLPSDRFSAERTGGSVSTLTIQRTQQEDSAVYLCASSRSPIVNEQFFGPGTRLTVL.

The CDR3 sequence is CASSLQKHTDTQYF. CDR3 in DNA: TGCGCCAGCAGCTTGCAGAAACACACAGATACGCAGTATTTT. V usage is TRBV5-1 and J usage is TRBJ2-3; D remains unclear. V was clipped by 1 base and J by 2 bases, with 8 bases between them. CDR3 length: 14 amino acids. Germline values: CDR1 SGHRS, CDR2 YFSETQ.

This clone was picked up a small number of times. Here the CDR3 DNA reads TGTGCCAGCAGCTTAGCGGGGACAGAGAATTCACCCCTCCACTTT. It yields the protein CASSLAGTENSPLHF. This rearrangement joins TRBV11-1 to TRBJ1-6, with 7 bases fitting TRBD1. The CDR3 is 15 residues long. V was clipped by 0 bases and J by 7 bases; unmatched bases: 3. The germline V gene encodes CDR1 SGHAT and CDR2 FQDESV (reference sequence).

The CDR3 protein is CASSDSVGPGELFF. The DNA for the CDR3 is TGTGCCAGCAGTGATAGTGTGGGCCCCGGGGAGCTGTTTTTT. The chain has TRBV6-1 and TRBJ2-2; D unclear. Trimming shortened V by 3 bases and J by 6 bases, and 11 bases separated the two germline ends. Germline values: CDR1 MNHNS, CDR2 SASEGT. The CDR3 runs 14 residues.

This chain uses TRBV7-8 with TRBJ2-2; D is undetermined. V was shortened by 5 bases and J by 6 bases, with 16 bases between the two germline ends. The CDR3 sequence is 15 residues long. Germline V gene lookup returns CDR1 SGHVS and CDR2 FQNEAQ. CDR3 sequence (DNA): TGTGCCAGCAGCCGCAGGAGTCTCACGCCCGGGGAGCTGTTTTTT. The encoded protein is CASSRRSLTPGELFF.

The rearrangement links TRBV2 to TRBJ2-1, with D perhaps assigned TRBD1 or TRBD2 (5 bases each). The germline V gene has CDR1 SNHLY and CDR2 FYNNEI. The CDR3 has 13 amino acids. The ends were cut back, 0 bases at V and 9 bases at J, with 9 bases in the middle. The CDR3 nucleotides are TGTGCCAGCAGTGAAGCCCTGAGGGGTGAGCAGTTCTTC. Translating it yields CASSEALRGEQFF.

The CDR3 loop is CASGGAVSTDTQYF. The DNA for the CDR3 is TGTGCCAGCGGTGGGGCGGTGAGCACAGATACGCAGTATTTT. The rearrangement links TRBV7-8 to TRBJ2-3; D possibly corresponds to TRBD1 (5 bases). The germline gives CDR1 SGHVS, CDR2 FQNEAQ. The CDR3 spans 14 residues. The ends were cut back, 8 bases at V and 0 bases at J, with 12 bases in the middle.

The V gene is TRBV7-9, the J gene TRBJ2-7; the D is unclear. Germline CDR1 is SEHNR and CDR2 is FQNEAQ (reference sequence). V gave up 3 bases and J gave up 2 bases, with 11 bases separating them. This CDR3 contains 14 residues. The DNA for the CDR3 is TGTGCCAGCAGCTTTCTCGTGGTCCCCTACGAGCAGTACTTC. This codes for CASSFLVVPYEQYF.

This clone came up once. The V call is TRBV29-1, the J call TRBJ2-5; 7 bases map to TRBD1. Germline lookup yields CDR1 SQVTM and CDR2 ANQGSEA. The CDR3 extends over 15 amino acids. Trimming cost V 3 bases and J 6 bases; bases outside gene matches: 13. DNA of the CDR3: TGCAGCGTTGACAAGGACAGGCTTAAGGTTAAGACCCAGTACTTC. Protein product: CSVDKDRLKVKTQYF.

This clone was counted a single time. The genes are TRBV28 and TRBJ1-5; TRBD1 is a possible D gene (5 bases). The CDR3 length is 13 residues. Germline V gene lookup returns CDR1 MDHEN and CDR2 SYDVKM. V was trimmed by 5 bases and J by 6 bases, leaving 11 bases between them. The CDR3 protein is CASSDVGVQPQHF. The CDR3 nucleotides are TGTGCCAGCAGTGACGTAGGGGTTCAGCCCCAGCATTTT.

The J gene is TRBJ1-1, the V gene TRBV28; D gene unclear. CDR1 MDHEN and CDR2 SYDVKM come from the germline V gene. Trimming left V 2 bases short and J 6 bases short, with 13 bases between. This CDR3 has 14 amino acids. As DNA, the CDR3 is TGTGCCAGCAGTTTACGCGGGGTTTCGGCTGAAGCTTTCTTT. Translation gives CASSLRGVSAEAFF.

This chain joins TRBV6-1 and TRBJ1-1, with TRBD1 matching over 8 bases. The J segment lost 3 bases and the V segment lost 7 bases, leaving 4 bases of the junction unmatched. The V gene's germline CDR1 is MNHNS and CDR2 SASEGT. This CDR3 has 13 residues. The CDR3 DNA reads TGTGCCAGCACTGGACAGGGATACACTGAAGCTTTCTTT. This sequence encodes CASTGQGYTEAFF.

The V and J genes are TRBV11-2 and TRBJ1-2; a weak D match, TRBD1 (5 bases). The V gene's germline CDR1 is SGHAT and CDR2 FQNNGV. The germline V and J ends were trimmed by 5 bases and 4 bases, with 20 bases remaining between them. This CDR3 is built from 16 residues. For the CDR3, the DNA is TGTGCCAGCAGCACGCAGTTGGAAAGGGGCGGCTATGGCTACACCTTC. This codes for CASSTQLERGGYGYTF.

The chain links TRBV14 to TRBJ2-2; D may be TRBD1 (6 bases). Trimming cost V 4 bases and J 5 bases, with 17 bases left between them. This CDR3 region has 16 residues. Germline V gene data show CDR1 as SGHDN and CDR2 as FVKESK. The CDR3 reads CASSPAWGRGTGELFF. The CDR3 DNA follows: TGTGCCAGCAGCCCAGCGTGGGGGCGCGGTACCGGGGAGCTGTTTTTT.

This chain joins TRBV7-9 and TRBJ2-7; tentative D call: TRBD2 (6 bases). This CDR3 comprises 14 residues. Trimming removed 4 bases from V and 1 base from J, with 11 bases in between. Looked up from germline, CDR1 is SEHNR and CDR2 is FQNEAQ (reference sequence). The CDR3 loop reads CASSYGSGSYEQYF. CDR3 DNA sequence: TGTGCCAGCAGCTACGGGAGTGGGTCCTACGAGCAGTACTTC.

The V call is TRBV28, the J call TRBJ2-1; TRBD2 agrees at 11 bases. The germline CDR1 and CDR2 sequences are MDHEN and SYDVKM. Trimming cost V 5 bases and J 3 bases; bases outside gene matches: 6. The CDR3 length is 16 residues. This CDR3 reads CASSPPGTSGYNEQFF. CDR3 nucleotide sequence: TGTGCCAGCAGTCCACCCGGGACTAGCGGCTACAATGAGCAGTTCTTC.

The chain has TRBV27 and TRBJ2-1, with unresolved D. Trimming pared 2 bases from V and 13 bases from J, leaving 15 bases between. The CDR3 totals 13 residues. Germline V gives CDR1 MNHEY, CDR2 SMNVEV (reference sequence). CDR3 in DNA: TGTGCCAGCAGTTTAAAACCCGGATCAGGACAGTTCTTC. Translating gives CASSLKPGSGQFF.

V is TRBV2 and J is TRBJ2-1; D might be TRBD2 (6 bases). V gave up 4 bases and J gave up 8 bases, with 18 bases separating them. Germline CDR1 and CDR2: SNHLY and FYNNEI. The CDR3 spans 15 residues. The CDR3 sequence: CASSVGGASTDEQFF. The CDR3 bases are TGTGCCAGCAGTGTCGGGGGAGCTAGTACAGATGAGCAGTTCTTC. Full variable domain (rest looked up from reference TRBV2 and TRBJ2-1): EPEVTQTPSHQVTQMGQEVILRCVPISNHLYFYWYRQILGQKVEFLVSFYNNEISEKSEIFDDQFSVERPDGSNFTLKIRSTKLEDSAMYFCASSVGGASTDEQFFGPGTRLTVL.

This chain uses TRBV29-1 with TRBJ2-7; a possible D gene is TRBD1 (5 bases). The germline V gene has CDR1 SQVTM and CDR2 ANQGSEA. The CDR3 runs 14 residues. V lost 0 bases and J 2 bases, leaving 11 bases between the germline ends. Written as DNA, the CDR3 is TGCAGCGTTGAAGATGGGGCAAGGACCTACGAGCAGTACTTC. It encodes CSVEDGARTYEQYF.

This chain joins TRBV4-2 and TRBJ1-1; 7 positions match TRBD1. Germline V gene sequence: CDR1 LGHNA, CDR2 YNFKEQ. The CDR3 is made up of 14 amino acids. V dropped 7 bases and J dropped 4; count of bases not matched to a gene: 9. The CDR3 nucleotides read TGTGCCAGCACCCAGGGGGGCACCTTCACTGAAGCTTTCTTT. Its translation is CASTQGGTFTEAFF.

The chain employs TRBV28 and TRBJ1-1; D is unresolved. The germline V gene has CDR1 MDHEN and CDR2 SYDVKM. Between the trimmed V and J ends, which lost 5 bases and 8 bases, there was a span of 15 bases. This CDR3 contains 13 residues. Here the CDR3 reads CASSRIPGEEAFF. CDR3 sequence (DNA): TGTGCCAGCAGTCGTATTCCAGGAGAAGAAGCTTTCTTT.

This chain connects TRBV19 to TRBJ2-7; D is ambiguous. This CDR3 contains 13 residues. With 9 bases removed from V and 3 bases from J, the gap between germline ends came to 15 bases. Germline loops: CDR1 LNHDA, CDR2 SQIVND (reference sequence). CDR3 coding DNA: TGTGCCAGCCTCGCTACGGGCCACTACGAGCAGTACTTC. This translates into CASLATGHYEQYF.

V usage is TRBV29-1 and J usage is TRBJ1-2; tentative D call: TRBD1 (5 bases). Per germline, CDR1 SQVTM and CDR2 ANQGSEA. CDR3 length: 17 amino acids. V dropped 3 bases and J dropped 5 bases, with 25 bases sitting between them. The CDR3 spells CSVDRPAPDGTGYGYTF. CDR3 bases: TGCAGCGTTGATCGGCCCGCACCGGACGGGACTGGGTATGGCTACACCTTC.

J is TRBJ2-5 and V is TRBV19; no definite D call. Germline V lookup: CDR1 LNHDA, CDR2 SQIVND (reference sequence). The V end was cut by 5 bases, the J end by 2 bases, with 6 bases between. This CDR3 spans 12 amino acids. CDR3 in amino acids: CASSATQETQYF. The DNA of the CDR3 is TGTGCCAGTAGTGCCACACAAGAGACCCAGTACTTC.

The chain recombines TRBV9 with TRBJ1-2, with 8 bases that match TRBD1. CDR3 size: 17 residues. V was clipped by 0 bases and J by 4 bases; unmatched bases: 11. Per the germline V gene, CDR1 is SGDLS and CDR2 is YYNGEE. The DNA for the CDR3 is TGTGCCAGCAGCGTAGCAATCTCTGAAGGGACAGGCTATGGCTACACCTTC. It translates to CASSVAISEGTGYGYTF. Supplemented by reference TRBV9 and TRBJ1-2, the full variable domain reads DSGVTQTPKHLITATGQRVTLRCSPRSGDLSVYWYQQSLDQGLQFLIQYYNGEERAKGNILERFSAQQFPDLHSELNLSSLELGDSALYFCASSVAISEGTGYGYTFGSGTRLTVV.

The V call is TRBV28, the J call TRBJ2-7; 7 positions match TRBD1. The length of the CDR3 is 17 residues. The V gene end was trimmed by 4 bases and the J gene end by 6 bases; junction bases not matched to a gene: 18. Germline V gene lookup returns CDR1 MDHEN and CDR2 SYDVKM. CDR3 amino acids: CASSYPGTAIHYGEQYF. The DNA of the CDR3 is TGTGCCAGCAGTTACCCCGGGACAGCGATTCACTACGGCGAGCAGTACTTC.

This clone occurred once. This sequence joins TRBV19 and TRBJ2-5, with D possibly matching TRBD2 (5 bases). Trimming removed 5 bases at V and 2 bases at J, with 9 bases between. CDR1 LNHDA and CDR2 SQIVND come from the germline V gene (reference sequence). The CDR3 runs to 13 residues. The DNA for the CDR3 is TGTGCCAGTAGTGGACGGGGACAAGAGACCCAGTACTTC. Translated, it gives CASSGRGQETQYF.